This T cell receptor (beta chain) was recorded in a study of T cells and Merkel cell carcinoma outcomes. Study-wide findings and caveats: In Merkel cell carcinoma, repertoire and T-cell density reportedly predicted outcomes.

Produced via immunoSEQ multiplex PCR; TCRdb's table is partial and in-frame only. The repertoire includes about 910 clones, around 90% of them detected once, and over 4.5% sits in the top ten. The CDR3 runs 18 residues. V lost 2 bases and J 1 base, leaving 20 bases between the germline ends. CDR1 and CDR2 (germline): SGHTA, FQGNSA. This clone was detected once. Its target is not known. The origin of this receptor is a human donor with Merkel cell carcinoma. Material for sequencing was tumor tissue from Merkel cell carcinoma. The genes are TRBV7-2 and TRBJ1-1, with D hard to call. The CDR3 spells CASSLFSTPNIGNTEAFF. CDR3 DNA sequence: TGTGCCAGCAGCTTATTTAGTACCCCCAATATCGGGAACACTGAAGCTTTCTTT.